This T cell receptor beta chain was captured in a study of blood T cell repertoires in COVID-19. Turning to the study itself: There were acute and convalescent COVID-19 samples, and they came from the United States, Italy and Spain.

The CDR3 has 14 amino acids. V lost 6 bases to trimming and J lost 10 bases; unmatched junction nucleotides: 10. Germline V gives CDR1 SGHTA, CDR2 FQGNSA. Generated by immunoSEQ multiplex PCR, the TCRdb table keeps only in-frame clones and is missing some. The sample has 200,000 to 300,000 clones, around 85% seen once. Sequencing input: peripheral blood. J is TRBJ1-5 and V is TRBV7-2, with 9 nucleotides matching TRBD1. The sequence came from a woman aged 25 to 39 who had recovered from COVID-19. The CDR3 is CASSLGGQGLPQHF. The DNA for the CDR3 is TGTGCCAGCAGTCTAGGGGGACAGGGATTACCCCAGCATTTT.